This T cell receptor (beta chain) came from a study of blood T cell repertoires in COVID-19. Study summary: Specimens from acute and convalescent COVID-19 originated in the United States, Italy and Spain. Nucleic acid was either cDNA or gDNA, and it came from T cells, B-cell-depleted T cells, or PBMCs.

This clone was picked up a small number of times. The CDR3 extends over 16 amino acids. Germline CDR1 and CDR2: LGHNA and YSLEER. J was trimmed by 4 bases and V by 1 base; bases with no gene match: 1. Methods used by the authors: Counts of nucleated cells, estimated from reference gene primer amplification, were obtained. TCRdb keeps only in-frame clones here, not all; method: immunoSEQ multiplex PCR. That table supplies the V and J calls and clone size; D and trimming were determined from the DNA. The sample lists fewer than 90,000 clones; approximately 90% were seen once. The V gene is TRBV4-3, the J gene TRBJ2-3; 14 bases are shared with TRBD2. The specimen was peripheral blood. The source of this sequence is a man aged 30 to 39 with acute or convalescent COVID-19. The CDR3 loop reads CASSQGLAGGADTQYF. The CDR3 nucleotides read TGCGCCAGCAGCCAAGGACTAGCGGGAGGGGCAGATACGCAGTATTTT.